This T cell receptor beta chain was recorded in a study of T cells of healthy individuals. This CDR3 is 13 amino acids long. Trimming took 2 bases from V and 7 from J, leaving 9 bases between them. TCRdb re-called the 5' RACE reads through MiXCR, storing one row per CDR3 protein. The table records about 96,000 distinct CDR3 sequences, 17% of them present only once. A few counts support this clonotype. The rearrangement joins TRBV12-3 or TRBV12-4 to TRBJ1-5, with a possible D match to TRBD1 (6 bases). This clonotype was sampled from a human donor in good health. This CDR3 is CASSLSGVQPQHF. CDR3 coding DNA: TGTGCCAGCAGTTTATCAGGGGTGCAGCCCCAGCATTTT.